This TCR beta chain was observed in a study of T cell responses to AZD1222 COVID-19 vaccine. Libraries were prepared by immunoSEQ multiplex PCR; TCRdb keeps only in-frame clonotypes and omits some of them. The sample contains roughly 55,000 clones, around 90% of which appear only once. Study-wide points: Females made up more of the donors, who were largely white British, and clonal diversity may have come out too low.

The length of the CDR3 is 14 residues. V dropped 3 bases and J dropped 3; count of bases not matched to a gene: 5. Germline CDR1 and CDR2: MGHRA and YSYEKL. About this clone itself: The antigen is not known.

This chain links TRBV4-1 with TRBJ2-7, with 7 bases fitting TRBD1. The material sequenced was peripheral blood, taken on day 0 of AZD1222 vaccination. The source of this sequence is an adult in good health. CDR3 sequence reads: CASSQPRDSYEQYF. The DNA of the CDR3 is TGCGCCAGCAGCCAGCCCCGGGACAGCTACGAGCAGTACTTC.